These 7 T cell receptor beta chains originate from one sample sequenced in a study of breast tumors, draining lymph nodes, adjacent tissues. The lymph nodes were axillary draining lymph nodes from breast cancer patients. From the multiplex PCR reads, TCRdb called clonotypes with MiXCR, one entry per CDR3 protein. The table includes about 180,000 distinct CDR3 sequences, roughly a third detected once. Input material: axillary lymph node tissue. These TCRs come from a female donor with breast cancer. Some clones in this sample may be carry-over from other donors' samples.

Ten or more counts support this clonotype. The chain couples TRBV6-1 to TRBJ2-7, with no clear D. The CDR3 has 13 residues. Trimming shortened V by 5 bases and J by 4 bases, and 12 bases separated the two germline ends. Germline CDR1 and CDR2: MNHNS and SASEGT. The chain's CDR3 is CASSSLDGYEQYF. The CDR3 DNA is TGTGCCAGCAGTTCCTTGGATGGGTACGAGCAGTACTTC.

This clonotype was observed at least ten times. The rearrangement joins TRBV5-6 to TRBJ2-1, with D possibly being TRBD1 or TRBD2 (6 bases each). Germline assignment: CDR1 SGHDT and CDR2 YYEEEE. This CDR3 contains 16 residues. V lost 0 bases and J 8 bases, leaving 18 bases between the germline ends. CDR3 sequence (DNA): TGTGCCAGCAGCTTGGATGGGGGGCTATTTACCCATGAGCAGTTCTTC. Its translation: CASSLDGGLFTHEQFF.

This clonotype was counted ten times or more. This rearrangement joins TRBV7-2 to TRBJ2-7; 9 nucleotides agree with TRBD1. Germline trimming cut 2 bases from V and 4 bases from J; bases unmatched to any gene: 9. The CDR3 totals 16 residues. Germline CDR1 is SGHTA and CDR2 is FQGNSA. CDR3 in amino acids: CASSLLPGQGTYEQYF. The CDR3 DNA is TGTGCCAGCAGCTTACTCCCGGGACAGGGTACTTACGAGCAGTACTTC.

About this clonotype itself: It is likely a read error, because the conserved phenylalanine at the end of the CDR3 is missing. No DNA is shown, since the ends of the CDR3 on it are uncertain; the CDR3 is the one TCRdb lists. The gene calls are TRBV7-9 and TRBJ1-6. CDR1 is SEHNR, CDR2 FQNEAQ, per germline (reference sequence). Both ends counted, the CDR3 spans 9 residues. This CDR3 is CASSHLHSS.

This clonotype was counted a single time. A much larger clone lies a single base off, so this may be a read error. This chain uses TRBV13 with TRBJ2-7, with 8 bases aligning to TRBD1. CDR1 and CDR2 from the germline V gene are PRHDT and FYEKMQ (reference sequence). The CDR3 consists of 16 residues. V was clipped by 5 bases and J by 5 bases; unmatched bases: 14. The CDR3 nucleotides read TGTGCCAGCAGCCAGCGAGGACAGGGTCGGTTCCACGAGCAGTACTTC. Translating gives CASSQRGQGRFHEQYF.

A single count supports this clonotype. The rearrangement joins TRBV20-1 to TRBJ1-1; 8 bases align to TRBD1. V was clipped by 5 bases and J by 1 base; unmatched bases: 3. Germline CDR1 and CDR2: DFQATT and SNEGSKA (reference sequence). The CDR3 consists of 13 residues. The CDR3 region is CSADQGANTEAFF. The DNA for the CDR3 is TGCAGTGCTGACCAGGGGGCGAACACTGAAGCTTTCTTT.

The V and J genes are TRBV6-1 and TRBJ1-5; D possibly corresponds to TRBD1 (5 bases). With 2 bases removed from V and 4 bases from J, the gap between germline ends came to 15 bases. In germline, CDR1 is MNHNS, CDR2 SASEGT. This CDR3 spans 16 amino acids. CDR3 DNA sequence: TGTGCCAGCAGTGAATTGGGGGAGGGCGGGAATCAGCCCCAGCATTTT. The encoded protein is CASSELGEGGNQPQHF.